A single sample gave rise to the 24 T cell receptor beta chains below, sequenced in a study of blood T cells in healthy people across ages (dated by TCRdb to the mid-2010s). Library preparation used 5' RACE. Data came from an Illumina HiSeq 2500. The second PCR ran for about 6 to 12 cycles and used a J-beta primer mix along with a sample-barcoded 5' primer. TCRdb reran the public reads through fastp at Q25 and MiXCR, keeping productive beta chains. Records with the same CDR3 protein are collapsed into one entry carrying the most frequent genes and DNA. The sample table contains nearly 800,000 distinct CDR3 sequences; only one count was recorded for around a quarter of them. The top ten constitute approximately 3.7% of the sample. The sample was also linked to a second study, of T cells of mothers and their children.

Sequenced sample: blood. The receptor source for this set is a boy aged 5-17 years in good health.

The rearrangement joins TRBV20-1 to TRBJ1-2; 7 bases align to TRBD1. The CDR3 spans 15 residues. Per germline, CDR1 DFQATT and CDR2 SNEGSKA (reference sequence). V shed 3 bases, J shed 3 bases, and the junction held 10 bases outside the gene matches. The CDR3 bases are TGCAGTGCTAGGGAACCCGGACAGGTGGACTATGGCTACACCTTC. This translates into CSAREPGQVDYGYTF.

This clonotype was recorded a few times. This chain's CDR3 is CSAVSGGGRETQYF. In nucleotides, the CDR3 is TGCAGTGCCGTTAGCGGGGGTGGTAGGGAGACCCAGTACTTC. The chain joins TRBV20-1 to TRBJ2-5; the match to TRBD2 covers 9 bases. V was pared by 6 bases and J by 5 bases, with 10 bases of the junction left unmatched. Per germline, CDR1 DFQATT and CDR2 SNEGSKA (reference sequence). The CDR3 totals 14 residues.

The genes are TRBV28 and TRBJ1-2; D unresolved. Trimming removed 5 bases from V and 2 bases from J, with 18 bases in between. CDR3 length equals 16 residues. CDR1 and CDR2 from the germline V gene are MDHEN and SYDVKM. In nucleotides, the CDR3 is TGTGCCAGCAGTCCGAAAATTGAGGAGCTCAACTATGGCTACACCTTC. As protein: CASSPKIEELNYGYTF.

The chain combines TRBV15 with TRBJ2-1; D not certain. Per the germline V gene, CDR1 is LNHNV and CDR2 is YYDKDF (reference sequence). The CDR3 has 14 residues. Trimming took 8 bases from V and 0 from J, leaving 11 bases between them. CDR3 in amino acids: CATRRASSYNEQFF. DNA for the CDR3: TGTGCCACCCGACGAGCTAGCTCCTACAATGAGCAGTTCTTC.

This chain joins TRBV19 and TRBJ1-1; perhaps TRBD1 as D (6 bases). Trimming removed 9 bases from V and 1 base from J, with 12 bases in between. There are 13 residues in the CDR3. CDR1 is LNHDA, CDR2 SQIVND, per germline (reference sequence). In DNA form, the CDR3 reads TGTGCCAGCAATGACAGGAAGAACACTGAAGCTTTCTTT. Its translation is CASNDRKNTEAFF.

The CDR3 sequence is CASSRGTDSRTQYF. As DNA, the CDR3 is TGTGCCAGCAGCCGAGGGACCGACTCCCGGACCCAGTACTTC. The gene calls are TRBV6-2 or TRBV6-3 and TRBJ2-5; the D call may be TRBD1 or TRBD2 (5 bases each). This CDR3 region has 14 residues. Trimming cost V 6 bases and J 7 bases, with 18 bases left between them. CDR1 MNHEY and CDR2 SVGEGT come from the germline V gene.

This clonotype was found a few times. The V gene is TRBV24-1, the J gene TRBJ1-5; perhaps TRBD1 as D (5 bases). Trimming took 9 bases from V and 4 from J, leaving 12 bases between them. This CDR3 region has 13 residues. CDR1 and CDR2 (germline): KGHDR, SFDVKD. CDR3 in amino acids: CATQRGVNQPQHF. The CDR3 DNA sequence: TGTGCCACCCAAAGGGGAGTAAATCAGCCCCAGCATTTT.

CDR3 in amino acids: CAITGNSAGELFF. The DNA for the CDR3 is TGTGCCATCACGGGTAATAGCGCCGGGGAGCTGTTTTTT. This rearrangement joins TRBV7-6 to TRBJ2-2; D is perhaps TRBD2 (5 bases). Germline assignment: CDR1 SGHVS and CDR2 FNYEAQ. V was clipped by 10 bases and J by 6 bases, with 15 bases between them. The CDR3 runs to 13 residues. The complete variable domain, with remaining parts taken from reference TRBV7-6 and TRBJ2-2, reads GAGVSQSPRYKVTKRGQDVALRCDPISGHVSLYWYRQALGQGPEFLTYFNYEAQQDKSGLPNDRFSAERPEGSISTLTIQRTEQRDSAMYRCAITGNSAGELFFGEGSRLTVL.

This clonotype appeared a few times. The chain carries TRBV12-3 or TRBV12-4 and TRBJ2-1; D is unresolved. The CDR3 has 15 amino acids. The V gene lost 4 bases and the J gene lost 5 bases, with 15 bases spanning the gap. CDR3 sequence reads: CASSSFRGINNEQFF. CDR3 bases: TGTGCCAGCAGTTCCTTCAGAGGAATTAACAATGAGCAGTTCTTC.

The CDR3 spells CASSLTAAADTQYF. The CDR3 nucleotides are TGTGCCAGCAGCTTAACGGCAGCCGCAGATACGCAGTATTTT. The chain links TRBV7-2 to TRBJ2-3; D is undetermined. From germline, CDR1 is SGHTA and CDR2 FQGNSA. The CDR3 contains 14 residues. Trimming stripped 2 bases from V and 4 bases from J, with 10 bases between.

CDR3 in amino acids: CASSADHSNQPQHF. The CDR3 DNA reads TGTGCCAGCAGCGCAGACCATAGCAATCAGCCCCAGCATTTT. The gene calls are TRBV9 and TRBJ1-5; D is ambiguous. V was shortened by 3 bases and J by 0 bases, with 7 bases between the two germline ends. The germline gives CDR1 SGDLS, CDR2 YYNGEE. The CDR3 contains 14 residues.

The chain recombines TRBV29-1 with TRBJ2-3, with 8 bases matching TRBD2. Germline V gives CDR1 SQVTM, CDR2 ANQGSEA. The V segment lost 7 bases and the J segment 2 bases; nucleotides outside the gene matches: 5. This CDR3 has 13 amino acids. This CDR3 reads CSAAGGDTDTQYF. CDR3 nucleotides: TGCAGCGCCGCGGGGGGCGACACAGATACGCAGTATTTT.

This chain connects TRBV9 to TRBJ2-5, with 13 bases fitting TRBD2. CDR1 and CDR2 from the germline V gene are SGDLS and YYNGEE. The V gene end was trimmed by 3 bases and the J gene end by 2 bases; junction bases not matched to a gene: 7. This CDR3 is built from 17 residues. The CDR3 reads CASSGLGLAGAQETQYF. The CDR3 coding sequence is TGTGCCAGCAGCGGGCTCGGACTAGCGGGGGCTCAAGAGACCCAGTACTTC.

As concerns this clonotype: One end of the junction fails to match germline, which may point to a read error. The V gene is TRBV7-2, the J gene TRBJ2-7; TRBD2 might be the D (6 bases). Germline V gene sequence: CDR1 SGHTA, CDR2 FQGNSA. The CDR3 has 12 amino acids. In DNA, the CDR3 is TGTGCCAGCAGCGAAGGGACTCTACGAGCAGACTTC. Translating gives CASSEGTLRADF.

V usage is TRBV29-1 and J usage is TRBJ1-1; no clear D gene. Germline loops: CDR1 SQVTM, CDR2 ANQGSEA. The CDR3 contains 15 residues. V was trimmed by 2 bases and J by 3 bases, leaving 16 bases between them. CDR3 sequence: CSVEFLSERDTEAFF. The CDR3 DNA is TGCAGCGTTGAATTTCTGTCCGAGAGGGACACTGAAGCTTTCTTT.

V is TRBV19 and J is TRBJ1-5, with 7 bases fitting TRBD1. Germline-derived CDR1 and CDR2 are LNHDA and SQIVND (reference sequence). This CDR3 spans 15 amino acids. After removal of 5 bases from V and 6 bases from J, the junction contained 10 bases not matched to a gene. This CDR3 is CASSGQVDGLQPQHF. In DNA form, the CDR3 reads TGTGCCAGTAGTGGACAGGTAGATGGCCTTCAGCCCCAGCATTTT.

The J gene is TRBJ2-7, the V gene TRBV6-2 or TRBV6-3; possibly TRBD1 for D (6 bases). V lost 6 bases and J lost 0, with 21 bases in between. The V gene's germline CDR1 is MNHEY and CDR2 SVGEGT. CDR3 size: 17 residues. DNA for the CDR3: TGTGCCAGCAGCCACGCCCTGGACAGCATGAGCTCCTACGAGCAGTACTTC. Its translation: CASSHALDSMSSYEQYF.

The chain carries TRBV4-3 and TRBJ1-1; no reliable D call. In germline, CDR1 is LGHNA, CDR2 YSLEER. The germline V and J ends were trimmed by 1 base and 4 bases, with 10 bases remaining between them. The CDR3 has 14 amino acids. The CDR3 sequence: CASSQGVGSTEAFF. In DNA, the CDR3 is TGCGCCAGCAGCCAAGGTGTGGGGAGCACTGAAGCTTTCTTT.

The rearrangement links TRBV6-1 to TRBJ2-1; D gene unclear. Germline V CDR1 and CDR2: MNHNS, SASEGT. The V and J ends lost 1 base and 5 bases respectively, with 9 bases between them. The CDR3 runs to 14 residues. This chain's CDR3 is CASSEDWVNNEQFF. The CDR3, as DNA: TGTGCCAGCAGTGAAGACTGGGTGAACAATGAGCAGTTCTTC.

In this sample, this clonotype turned up a few times. The chain combines TRBV10-3 with TRBJ2-1, with 10 bases matching TRBD1. The DNA end is more similar to TRBJ2-5, so the J call may be wrong. CDR3 length: 13 residues. In germline, CDR1 is ENHRY, CDR2 SYGVKD. CDR3: CAIRGTGEETQYF. As DNA, the CDR3 is TGTGCCATCAGAGGGACAGGGGAAGAGACCCAGTACTTC.

This clonotype was seen a few times. The chain combines TRBV20-1 with TRBJ2-1; 11 nucleotides match TRBD1. Germline lookup yields CDR1 DFQATT and CDR2 SNEGSKA (reference sequence). The CDR3 is 15 amino acids. V trimming: 3 bases; J trimming: 12 bases; junction bases outside the gene matches: 13. CDR3 nucleotides: TGCAGTGCTAGGGGGACAGGGGGGTTTGGAGTTGTGCAGTTCTTC. Encoded protein: CSARGTGGFGVVQFF.

The chain links TRBV6-5 to TRBJ2-7, with D perhaps TRBD1 (6 bases). The CDR3 is made up of 15 amino acids. Looked up from germline, CDR1 is MNHEY and CDR2 is SVGAGI. Trimming left V 5 bases short and J 4 bases short, with 18 bases between. The CDR3 here is CASSPGHLTSYEQYF. CDR3 bases: TGTGCCAGCAGTCCGGGACACCTCACTTCTTACGAGCAGTACTTC.

J is TRBJ2-1 and V is TRBV29-1; 7 bases are a match to TRBD1. This CDR3 contains 14 residues. V gave up 2 bases and J gave up 0 bases; unmatched junction bases: 1. Germline V gene lookup returns CDR1 SQVTM and CDR2 ANQGSEA. The CDR3 DNA sequence: TGCAGCGTTGAATGGGACAGCTCCTACAATGAGCAGTTCTTC. As protein: CSVEWDSSYNEQFF.

The chain links TRBV29-1 to TRBJ1-2; 7 bases map to TRBD1. Germline CDR1 is SQVTM and CDR2 is ANQGSEA. The CDR3 loop spans 18 amino acids. V dropped 6 bases and J dropped 0; count of bases not matched to a gene: 19. CDR3 in DNA: TGCAGCGTGGATGCAATGGGACAGTATCTGGTCGCTAACTATGGCTACACCTTC. It codes for CSVDAMGQYLVANYGYTF. The full variable domain, with the rest looked up from reference TRBV29-1 and TRBJ1-2, is SAVISQKPSRDICQRGTSLTIQCQVDSQVTMMFWYRQQPGQSLTLIATANQGSEATYESGFVIDKFPISRPNLTFSTLTVSNMSPEDSSIYLCSVDAMGQYLVANYGYTFGSGTRLTVV.